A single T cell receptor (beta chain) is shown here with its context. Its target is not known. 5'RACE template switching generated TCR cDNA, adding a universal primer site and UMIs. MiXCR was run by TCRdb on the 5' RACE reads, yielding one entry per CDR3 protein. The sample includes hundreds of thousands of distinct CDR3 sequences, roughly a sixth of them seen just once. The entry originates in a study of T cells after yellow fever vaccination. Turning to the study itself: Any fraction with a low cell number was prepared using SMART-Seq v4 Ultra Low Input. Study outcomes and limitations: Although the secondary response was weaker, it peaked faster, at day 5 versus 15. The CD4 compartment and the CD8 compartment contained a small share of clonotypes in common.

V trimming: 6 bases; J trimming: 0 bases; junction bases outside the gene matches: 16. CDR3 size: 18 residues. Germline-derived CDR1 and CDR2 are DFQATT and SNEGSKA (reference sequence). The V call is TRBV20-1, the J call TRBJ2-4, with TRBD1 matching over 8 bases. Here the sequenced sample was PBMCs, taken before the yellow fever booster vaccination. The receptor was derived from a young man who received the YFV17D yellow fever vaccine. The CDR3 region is CSAHRRDRTILAKNIQYF. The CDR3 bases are TGCAGTGCCCATCGTAGGGACAGGACAATTCTAGCCAAAAACATTCAGTACTTC.